Listed below are T cell receptor beta chains from one sample, sequenced in a study of shared clonotypes between healthy human individuals. The table came from immunoSEQ multiplex PCR; TCRdb's copy has only in-frame clones and leaves some out. The table includes about 510,000 clones, 75% to 80% detected once. The sequenced sample was PBMCs. Every receptor here comes from a middle-aged woman in good health. Some clones in this sample may be carry-over from other donors' samples. Both conserved end residues are part of each CDR3. The D gene is left open where the match is weak. The listing skips clone size in some rows; elsewhere it reads once, few, many or a size class.

D: NA; V: TRBV30; J: TRBJ2-7; size: NA; CDR3: CAWSPGWEQYF; DNA: TGTGCCTGGAGTCCCGGGTGGGAGCAGTACTTC
D: TRBD1; V: TRBV29-1; J: TRBJ1-1; size: NA; CDR3: CSVSSGQGAGWVTEAFF; DNA: TGCAGCGTTTCCTCGGGACAGGGGGCTGGGTGGGTCACTGAAGCTTTCTTT
D: NA; V: TRBV7-9; J: TRBJ1-4; size: NA; CDR3: CASTQGSILNEKLFF; DNA: TGTGCCAGCACCCAAGGCTCGATCCTAAATGAAAAACTGTTTTTT
D: NA; V: TRBV25-1; J: TRBJ2-1; size: once; CDR3: CASSEFKYNEQFF; DNA: TGTGCCAGCAGTGAATTTAAGTACAATGAGCAGTTCTTC
D: NA; V: TRBV11-3; J: TRBJ2-2; size: NA; CDR3: CASSLAGPPNTGELFF; DNA: TGTGCCAGCAGCTTAGCGGGACCACCTAACACCGGGGAGCTGTTTTTT
D: NA; V: TRBV6-6; J: TRBJ2-5; size: NA; CDR3: CASSNRDQSMETQYF; DNA: TGTGCCAGCAGTAACCGGGACCAATCGATGGAGACCCAGTACTTC
D: NA; V: TRBV7-3; J: TRBJ2-3; size: NA; CDR3: CASSLVVEGTDTQYF; DNA: TGTGCCAGCAGCTTGGTGGTAGAGGGCACAGATACGCAGTATTTT
D: NA; V: TRBV10-3; J: TRBJ1-1; size: many; CDR3: CAIRSNTEAFF; DNA: TGTGCCATCCGATCGAACACTGAAGCTTTCTTT
D: NA; V: TRBV30; J: TRBJ2-3; size: few; CDR3: CAYHLGPFTDTQYF; DNA: TGTGCCTATCATCTGGGACCATTTACAGATACGCAGTATTTT
D: NA; V: TRBV5-4; J: TRBJ2-3; size: NA; CDR3: CASSSAGTDTQYF; DNA: TGTGCCAGCAGCTCCGCAGGAACAGATACGCAGTATTTT
D: TRBD1; V: TRBV7-9; J: TRBJ2-1; size: once; CDR3: CASSLWDSSSNEQFF; DNA: TGTGCCAGCAGCTTATGGGACAGCTCAAGCAATGAGCAGTTCTTC
D: TRBD1; V: TRBV28; J: TRBJ1-1; size: NA; CDR3: CASSSGGGGLNTEAFF; DNA: TGTGCCAGCAGTTCGGGTGGAGGGGGCTTGAACACTGAAGCTTTCTTT
D: TRBD1; V: TRBV2; J: TRBJ1-4; size: once; CDR3: CATTFRDRINEKLFF; DNA: TGTGCCACCACCTTTCGGGACAGGATTAATGAAAAACTGTTTTTT
D: NA; V: TRBV29-1; J: TRBJ2-5; size: NA; CDR3: CSALLLGRETQYF; DNA: TGCAGCGCCCTGCTTCTGGGTCGGGAGACCCAGTACTTC
D: TRBD1; V: TRBV29-1; J: TRBJ1-2; size: NA; CDR3: CSVVGQGDGGYTF; DNA: TGCAGCGTTGTAGGGCAGGGGGATGGAGGCTACACCTTC
D: NA; V: TRBV19; J: TRBJ1-1; size: NA; CDR3: CASSTQAQGTEAFF; DNA: TGTGCCAGTAGTACACAGGCCCAGGGCACTGAAGCTTTCTTT
D: NA; V: TRBV10-3; J: TRBJ2-6; size: few; CDR3: CAISVAAGVPGANVLTF; DNA: TGTGCCATCAGCGTGGCGGCAGGGGTGCCTGGGGCCAACGTCCTGACTTTC
D: NA; V: TRBV5-4; J: TRBJ1-1; size: NA; CDR3: CASSVDRWGTEAFF; DNA: TGTGCCAGCAGCGTTGACAGGTGGGGCACTGAAGCTTTCTTT
D: TRBD2; V: TRBV7-3; J: TRBJ2-1; size: NA; CDR3: CASSLSGGRALNEQFF; DNA: TGTGCCAGCAGCTTATCTGGCGGGAGGGCCTTAAATGAGCAGTTCTTC
D: NA; V: TRBV30; J: TRBJ2-1; size: NA; CDR3: CAWSVTYEQFF; DNA: TGTGCCTGGAGTGTAACGTATGAGCAGTTCTTC
D: NA; V: TRBV11-1; J: TRBJ1-2; size: NA; CDR3: CASSLSGTYYGYTF; DNA: TGTGCCAGCAGCTTAAGTGGCACGTACTATGGCTACACCTTC
D: NA; V: TRBV7-9; J: TRBJ1-1; size: NA; CDR3: CASSPRLGDTEAFF; DNA: TGTGCCAGCAGCCCCAGGCTGGGGGACACTGAAGCTTTCTTT
D: NA; V: TRBV9; J: TRBJ2-5; size: NA; CDR3: CASSVLGAGVETQYF; DNA: TGTGCCAGCAGCGTACTGGGGGCAGGGGTGGAGACCCAGTACTTC
D: NA; V: TRBV15; J: TRBJ2-7; size: NA; CDR3: CATSRTGLDYEQYF; DNA: TGTGCCACCAGCAGAACAGGGCTCGACTACGAGCAGTACTTC
D: TRBD1; V: TRBV6-6; J: TRBJ2-2; size: NA; CDR3: CASSYPDRGSTGELFF; DNA: TGTGCCAGCAGTTATCCCGACAGGGGGAGTACCGGGGAGCTGTTTTTT
D: TRBD2; V: TRBV27; J: TRBJ2-5; size: NA; CDR3: CASTASGRGETQYF; DNA: TGTGCCAGCACGGCTAGCGGGAGGGGTGAGACCCAGTACTTC
D: NA; V: TRBV5-1; J: TRBJ2-7; size: NA; CDR3: CASSYRDGSSYEQYF; DNA: TGCGCCAGCAGCTACCGGGACGGGAGCTCCTACGAGCAGTACTTC
D: TRBD2; V: TRBV11-2; J: TRBJ2-4; size: NA; CDR3: CASSLDPGLAGFFDKNIQYF; DNA: TGTGCCAGCAGCTTAGATCCCGGACTAGCGGGATTCTTTGACAAAAACATTCAGTACTTC
D: TRBD1; V: TRBV5-4; J: TRBJ2-2; size: many; CDR3: CASSLGTATGELFF; DNA: TGTGCCAGCAGCCTCGGGACAGCCACCGGGGAGCTGTTTTTT
D: TRBD1; V: TRBV2; J: TRBJ1-1; size: NA; CDR3: CASMGRTGVNTEAFF; DNA: TGTGCCAGCATGGGAAGAACAGGGGTGAACACTGAAGCTTTCTTT
D: NA; V: TRBV19; J: TRBJ1-1; size: NA; CDR3: CASRRQGGTEAFF; DNA: TGTGCCAGTAGGAGGCAGGGAGGGACTGAAGCTTTCTTT
D: NA; V: TRBV7-8; J: TRBJ2-7; size: NA; CDR3: CASSPGLRGEQYF; DNA: TGTGCCAGCAGCCCAGGACTCAGAGGCGAGCAGTACTTC
D: TRBD2; V: TRBV7-8; J: TRBJ2-5; size: NA; CDR3: CASSLTRTSGRKETQYF; DNA: TGTGCCAGCAGCCTAACCCGGACTAGCGGGAGGAAAGAGACCCAGTACTTC
D: NA; V: TRBV27; J: TRBJ1-2; size: few; CDR3: CASSRNRDVYGYTF; DNA: TGTGCCAGCAGCCGGAACAGGGACGTCTATGGCTACACCTTC
D: TRBD1; V: TRBV6-6; J: TRBJ2-7; size: NA; CDR3: CASSSDRDRFEQYF; DNA: TGTGCCAGCAGCTCAGACAGGGACCGTTTCGAGCAGTACTTC
D: TRBD1; V: TRBV5-1; J: TRBJ1-1; size: NA; CDR3: CASSPGQGLNTEAFF; DNA: TGCGCCAGCAGCCCGGGACAGGGCCTAAACACTGAAGCTTTCTTT
D: NA; V: TRBV19; J: TRBJ1-1; size: NA; CDR3: CASSIDSGRAFF; DNA: TGTGCCAGTAGTATAGATTCAGGGCGAGCTTTCTTT
D: TRBD1; V: TRBV19; J: TRBJ1-2; size: NA; CDR3: CASSITGAYGYTF; DNA: TGTGCCAGTAGTATAACAGGGGCGTATGGCTACACCTTC
D: NA; V: TRBV27; J: TRBJ2-7; size: NA; CDR3: CAIRKEGSYEQYF; DNA: TGTGCCATAAGGAAAGAAGGCTCCTACGAGCAGTACTTC
D: TRBD2; V: TRBV29-1; J: TRBJ2-1; size: once; CDR3: CSVERGTSGSPHNEQFF; DNA: TGCAGCGTTGAAAGAGGGACTAGCGGGAGCCCCCACAATGAGCAGTTCTTC
D: TRBD2; V: TRBV7-2; J: TRBJ2-7; size: NA; CDR3: CASSLVAGGDEQYF; DNA: TGTGCCAGCAGCTTAGTAGCGGGTGGGGACGAGCAGTACTTC
D: NA; V: TRBV18; J: TRBJ1-1; size: NA; CDR3: CASSPNAGGLNTEAFF; DNA: TGTGCCAGCTCGCCAAACGCGGGGGGTTTAAACACTGAAGCTTTCTTT
D: NA; V: TRBV27; J: TRBJ2-4; size: NA; CDR3: CASSITYGAKNIQYF; DNA: TGTGCCAGCAGTATCACGTATGGGGCCAAAAACATTCAGTACTTC
D: NA; V: TRBV7-8; J: TRBJ2-3; size: once; CDR3: CASSPASVIDTQYF; DNA: TGTGCCAGCAGCCCAGCTAGCGTAATAGATACGCAGTATTTT
D: NA; V: TRBV6-5; J: TRBJ1-5; size: NA; CDR3: CASNRGSPGDQPQHF; DNA: TGTGCCAGCAATAGGGGCTCTCCGGGGGATCAGCCCCAGCATTTT
D: TRBD2; V: TRBV7-3; J: TRBJ2-1; size: NA; CDR3: CASSLTWREGYNEQFF; DNA: TGTGCCAGCAGCTTAACATGGCGGGAGGGCTACAATGAGCAGTTCTTC
D: NA; V: TRBV4-2; J: TRBJ2-1; size: NA; CDR3: CASSPQVYNEQFF; DNA: TGTGCCAGCAGCCCCCAAGTGTACAATGAGCAGTTCTTC
D: NA; V: TRBV6-1; J: TRBJ1-1; size: NA; CDR3: CASSELQGSEAFF; DNA: TGTGCCAGCAGTGAGCTACAGGGCTCTGAAGCTTTCTTT
D: NA; V: TRBV6-1; J: TRBJ2-7; size: NA; CDR3: CASSEVGGDREQYF; DNA: TGTGCCAGCAGTGAAGTTGGAGGGGACCGCGAGCAGTACTTC
D: NA; V: TRBV2; J: TRBJ1-5; size: once; CDR3: CASSDRLNQPQHF; DNA: TGTGCCAGCAGCGACAGACTTAATCAGCCCCAGCATTTT
D: NA; V: TRBV7-3; J: TRBJ2-1; size: NA; CDR3: CASSNQPGVNEQFF; DNA: TGTGCCAGCAGCAACCAACCAGGGGTGAATGAGCAGTTCTTC
D: TRBD1; V: TRBV10-1; J: TRBJ2-5; size: NA; CDR3: CASSESAAVQGETQYF; DNA: TGCGCCAGCAGTGAGTCGGCAGCGGTACAGGGGGAGACCCAGTACTTC